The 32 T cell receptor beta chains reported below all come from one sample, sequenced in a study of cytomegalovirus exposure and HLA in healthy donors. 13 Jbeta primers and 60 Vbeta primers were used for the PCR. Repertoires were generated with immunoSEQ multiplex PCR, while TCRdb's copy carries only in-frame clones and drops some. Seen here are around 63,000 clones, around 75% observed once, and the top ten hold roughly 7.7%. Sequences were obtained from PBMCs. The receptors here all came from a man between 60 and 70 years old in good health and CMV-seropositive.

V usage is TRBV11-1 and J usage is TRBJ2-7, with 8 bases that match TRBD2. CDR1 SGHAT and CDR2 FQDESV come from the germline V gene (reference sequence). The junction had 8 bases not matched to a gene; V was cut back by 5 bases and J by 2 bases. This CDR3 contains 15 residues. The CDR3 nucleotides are TGTGCCAGCAGCCTTAGCGGGACGTCAGCCTACGAGCAGTACTTC. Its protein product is CASSLSGTSAYEQYF.

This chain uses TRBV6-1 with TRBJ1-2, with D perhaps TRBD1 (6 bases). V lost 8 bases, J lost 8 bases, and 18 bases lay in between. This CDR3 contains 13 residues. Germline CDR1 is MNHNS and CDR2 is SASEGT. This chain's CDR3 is CASSPGDLQGYTF. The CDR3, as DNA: TGTGCCAGCTCTCCAGGGGACCTACAAGGCTACACCTTC.

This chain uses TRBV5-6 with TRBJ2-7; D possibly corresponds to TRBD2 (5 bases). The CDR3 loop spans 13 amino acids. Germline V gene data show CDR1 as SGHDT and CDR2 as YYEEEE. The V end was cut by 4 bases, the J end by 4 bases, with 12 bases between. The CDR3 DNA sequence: TGTGCCAGCAGCGGCCGTAGAGGGTACGAGCAGTACTTC. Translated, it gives CASSGRRGYEQYF. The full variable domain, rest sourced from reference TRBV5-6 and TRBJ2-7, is DAGVTQSPTHLIKTRGQQVTLRCSPKSGHDTVSWYQQALGQGPQFIFQYYEEEERQRGNFPDRFSGHQFPNYSSELNVNALLLGDSALYLCASSGRRGYEQYFGPGTRLTVT.

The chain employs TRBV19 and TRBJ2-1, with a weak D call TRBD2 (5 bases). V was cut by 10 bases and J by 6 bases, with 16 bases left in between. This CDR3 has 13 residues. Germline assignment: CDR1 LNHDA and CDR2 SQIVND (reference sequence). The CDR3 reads CATLTGYGNEQFF. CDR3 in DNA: TGTGCCACCCTCACGGGGTATGGCAATGAGCAGTTCTTC.

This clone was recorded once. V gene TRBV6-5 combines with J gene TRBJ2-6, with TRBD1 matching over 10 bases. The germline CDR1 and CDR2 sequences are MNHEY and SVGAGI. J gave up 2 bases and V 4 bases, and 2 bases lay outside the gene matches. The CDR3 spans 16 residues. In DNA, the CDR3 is TGTGCCAGCAGTTGGACAGGGGGGACTGGGGCCAACGTCCTGACTTTC. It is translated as CASSWTGGTGANVLTF.

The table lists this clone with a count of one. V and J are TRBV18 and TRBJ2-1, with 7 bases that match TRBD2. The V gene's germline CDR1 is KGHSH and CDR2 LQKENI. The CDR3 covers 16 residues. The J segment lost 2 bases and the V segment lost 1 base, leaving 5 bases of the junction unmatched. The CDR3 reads CASSPRGGGPYNEQFF. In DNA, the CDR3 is TGTGCCAGCTCACCACGGGGGGGAGGGCCCTACAATGAGCAGTTCTTC.

In DNA, the CDR3 is TGTGCTGAGAGGGGAGGGAGGACTAACTATGGCTACACCTTC. This gives the protein CAERGGRTNYGYTF. The V gene is TRBV11-2, the J gene TRBJ1-2, with a weak D call TRBD1 (5 bases). CDR3 length equals 14 residues. Germline loops: CDR1 SGHAT, CDR2 FQNNGV.

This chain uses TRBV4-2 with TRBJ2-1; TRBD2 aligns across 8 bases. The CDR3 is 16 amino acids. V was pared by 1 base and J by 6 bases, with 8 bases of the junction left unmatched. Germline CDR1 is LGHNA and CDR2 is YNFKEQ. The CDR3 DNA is TGTGCCAGCAGCCAAGCCACGCGGGGGGTGGTCAATGAGCAGTTCTTC. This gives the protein CASSQATRGVVNEQFF.

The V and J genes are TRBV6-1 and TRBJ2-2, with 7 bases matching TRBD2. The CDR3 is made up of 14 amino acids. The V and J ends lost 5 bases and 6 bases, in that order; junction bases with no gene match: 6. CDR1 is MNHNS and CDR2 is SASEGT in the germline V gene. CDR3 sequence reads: CASSSPAGAGELFF. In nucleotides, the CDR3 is TGTGCCAGCAGTTCCCCGGCGGGGGCCGGGGAGCTGTTTTTT.

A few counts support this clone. The CDR3 bases are TGTGCCAGCAGCCGGGACAGGGCGGGCGAGCAGTACTTC. Translating it yields CASSRDRAGEQYF. This chain joins TRBV6-5 and TRBJ2-7; TRBD1 matches at 9 bases. CDR3 length: 13 residues. Trimming cost V 6 bases and J 6 bases; bases outside gene matches: 6. The germline CDR1 and CDR2 sequences are MNHEY and SVGAGI.

The CDR3 spells CASSIRDRFTGELFF. The CDR3 coding sequence is TGTGCCAGCAGCATCCGGGACAGGTTCACCGGGGAGCTGTTTTTT. The V gene is TRBV7-8, the J gene TRBJ2-2, with 8 bases fitting TRBD1. CDR1 SGHVS and CDR2 FQNEAQ come from the germline V gene. Unmatched junction bases numbered 6, after V lost 5 bases and J lost 4 bases. The CDR3 extends over 15 amino acids.

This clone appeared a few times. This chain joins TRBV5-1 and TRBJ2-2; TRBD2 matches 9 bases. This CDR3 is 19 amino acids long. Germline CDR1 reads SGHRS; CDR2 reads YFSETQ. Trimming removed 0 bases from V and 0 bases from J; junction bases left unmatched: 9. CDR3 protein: CASSLAGGAGGPNTGELFF. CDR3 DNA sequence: TGCGCCAGCAGCTTGGCCGGGGGAGCGGGGGGCCCGAACACCGGGGAGCTGTTTTTT.

The CDR3 spells CASSVQATANYGYTF. For the CDR3, the DNA is TGTGCCAGCAGTGTTCAAGCTACAGCTAACTATGGCTACACCTTC. V is TRBV2 and J is TRBJ1-2; the D is unclear. The CDR3 spans 15 residues. Trimming cost V 4 bases and J 0 bases, with 12 bases left between them. The V gene's germline CDR1 is SNHLY and CDR2 FYNNEI. Using reference TRBV2 and TRBJ1-2 for the parts outside the CDR3, the full variable domain is EPEVTQTPSHQVTQMGQEVILRCVPISNHLYFYWYRQILGQKVEFLVSFYNNEISEKSEIFDDQFSVERPDGSNFTLKIRSTKLEDSAMYFCASSVQATANYGYTFGSGTRLTVV.

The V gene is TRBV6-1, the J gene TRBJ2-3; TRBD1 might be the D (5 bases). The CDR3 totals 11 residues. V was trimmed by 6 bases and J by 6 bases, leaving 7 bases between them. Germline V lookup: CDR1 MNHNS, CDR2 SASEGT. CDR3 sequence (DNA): TGTGCCAGCAGGGGGCTGGATACGCAGTATTTT. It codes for CASRGLDTQYF.

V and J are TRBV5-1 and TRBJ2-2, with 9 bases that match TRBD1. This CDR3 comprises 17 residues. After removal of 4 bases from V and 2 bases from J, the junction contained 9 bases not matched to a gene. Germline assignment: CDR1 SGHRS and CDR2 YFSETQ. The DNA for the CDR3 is TGCGCCAGCAGCGACCGGGACAGGGACCTTAACACCGGGGAGCTGTTTTTT. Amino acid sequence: CASSDRDRDLNTGELFF.

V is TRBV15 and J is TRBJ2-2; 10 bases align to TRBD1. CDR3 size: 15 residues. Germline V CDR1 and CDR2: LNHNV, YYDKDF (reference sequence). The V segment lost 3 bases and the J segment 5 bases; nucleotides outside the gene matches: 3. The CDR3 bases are TGTGCCACCAGCAGGGGGGGACAGGGGACCGGGGAGCTGTTTTTT. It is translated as CATSRGGQGTGELFF.

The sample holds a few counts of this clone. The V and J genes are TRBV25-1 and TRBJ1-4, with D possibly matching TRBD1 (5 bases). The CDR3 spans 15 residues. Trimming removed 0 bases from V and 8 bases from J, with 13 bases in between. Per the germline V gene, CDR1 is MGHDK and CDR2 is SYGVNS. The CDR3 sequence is CASSEYSQGSEKLFF. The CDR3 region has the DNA TGTGCCAGCAGTGAATATAGTCAGGGAAGCGAAAAACTGTTTTTT.

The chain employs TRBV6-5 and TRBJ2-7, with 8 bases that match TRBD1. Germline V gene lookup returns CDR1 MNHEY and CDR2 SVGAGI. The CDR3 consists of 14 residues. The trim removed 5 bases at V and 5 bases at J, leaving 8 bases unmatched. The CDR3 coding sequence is TGTGCCAGCAGTATATACAGGGGGTTCCACGAGCAGTACTTC. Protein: CASSIYRGFHEQYF.

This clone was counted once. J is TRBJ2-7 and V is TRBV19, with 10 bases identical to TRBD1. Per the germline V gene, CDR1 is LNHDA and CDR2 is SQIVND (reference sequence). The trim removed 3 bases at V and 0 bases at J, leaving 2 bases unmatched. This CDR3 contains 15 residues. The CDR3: CASSMGTGASYEQYF. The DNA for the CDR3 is TGTGCCAGTAGTATGGGGACAGGGGCCTCCTACGAGCAGTACTTC. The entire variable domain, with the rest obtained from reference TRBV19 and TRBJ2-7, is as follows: DGGITQSPKYLFRKEGQNVTLSCEQNLNHDAMYWYRQDPGQGLRLIYYSQIVNDFQKGDIAEGYSVSREKKESFPLTVTSAQKNPTAFYLCASSMGTGASYEQYFGPGTRLTVT.

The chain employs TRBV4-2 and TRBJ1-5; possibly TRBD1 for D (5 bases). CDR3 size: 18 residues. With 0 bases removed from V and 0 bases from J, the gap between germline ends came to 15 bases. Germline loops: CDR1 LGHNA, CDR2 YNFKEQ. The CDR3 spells CASSQDQGGRDSNQPQHF. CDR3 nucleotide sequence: TGTGCCAGCAGCCAAGATCAGGGAGGTCGCGATAGCAATCAGCCCCAGCATTTT.

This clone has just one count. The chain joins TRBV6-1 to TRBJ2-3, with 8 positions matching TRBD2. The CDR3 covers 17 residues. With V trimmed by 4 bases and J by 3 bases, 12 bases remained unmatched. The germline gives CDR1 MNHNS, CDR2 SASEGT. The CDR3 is CASSVNRGGVSTDTQYF. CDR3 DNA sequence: TGTGCCAGCAGTGTGAACCGGGGGGGGGTTTCGACAGATACGCAGTATTTT.

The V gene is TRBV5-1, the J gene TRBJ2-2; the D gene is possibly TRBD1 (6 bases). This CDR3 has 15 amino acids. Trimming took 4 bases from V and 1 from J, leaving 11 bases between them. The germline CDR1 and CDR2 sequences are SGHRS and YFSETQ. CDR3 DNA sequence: TGCGCCAGCAGCGCCCGACAGGAGAACACCGGGGAGCTGTTTTTT. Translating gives CASSARQENTGELFF.

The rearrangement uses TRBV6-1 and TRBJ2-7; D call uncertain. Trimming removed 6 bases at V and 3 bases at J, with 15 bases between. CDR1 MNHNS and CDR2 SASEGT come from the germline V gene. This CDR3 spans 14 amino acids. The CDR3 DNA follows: TGTGCCAGCAGCCCAGAGACACGAAGCTACGAGCAGTACTTC. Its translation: CASSPETRSYEQYF.

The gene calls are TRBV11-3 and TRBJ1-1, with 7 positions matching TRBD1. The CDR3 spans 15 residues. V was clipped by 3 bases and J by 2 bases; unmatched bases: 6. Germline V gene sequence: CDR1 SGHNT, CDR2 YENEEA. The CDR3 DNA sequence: TGTGCCAGCAGCTTGACAGGGCCACTAAACACTGAAGCTTTCTTT. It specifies CASSLTGPLNTEAFF.

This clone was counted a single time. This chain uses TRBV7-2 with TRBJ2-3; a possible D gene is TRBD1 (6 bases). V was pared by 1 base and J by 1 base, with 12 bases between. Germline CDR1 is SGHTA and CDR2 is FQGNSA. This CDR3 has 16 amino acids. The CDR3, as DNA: TGTGCCAGCAGCTTAGGCGACAGGCTTCGCACAGATACGCAGTATTTT. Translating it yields CASSLGDRLRTDTQYF.

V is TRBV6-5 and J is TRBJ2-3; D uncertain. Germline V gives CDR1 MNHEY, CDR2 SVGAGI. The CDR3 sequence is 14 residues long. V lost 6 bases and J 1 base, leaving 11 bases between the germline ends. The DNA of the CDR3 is TGTGCCAGCAGCCTACTTGAGGGCACAGATACGCAGTATTTT. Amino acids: CASSLLEGTDTQYF.

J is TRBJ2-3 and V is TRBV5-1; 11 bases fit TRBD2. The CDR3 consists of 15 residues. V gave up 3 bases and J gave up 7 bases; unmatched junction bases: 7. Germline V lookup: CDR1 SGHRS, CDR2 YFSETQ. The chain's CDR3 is CASSSTSGNGNTQYF. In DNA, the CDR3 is TGCGCCAGCAGCTCGACTAGCGGGAACGGAAATACGCAGTATTTT.

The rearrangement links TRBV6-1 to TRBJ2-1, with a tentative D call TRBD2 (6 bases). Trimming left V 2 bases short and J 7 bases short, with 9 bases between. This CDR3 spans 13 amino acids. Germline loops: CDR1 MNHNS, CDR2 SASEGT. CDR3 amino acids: CASSEPGRNEQFF. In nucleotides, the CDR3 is TGTGCCAGCAGTGAACCAGGGAGGAATGAGCAGTTCTTC.

The CDR3 spells CASSLSETQYF. Here the CDR3 DNA reads TGTGCCAGCAGCTTATCGGAGACCCAGTACTTC. This sequence joins TRBV7-9 and TRBJ2-5; unclear D gene. The germline V gene has CDR1 SEHNR and CDR2 FQNEAQ (reference sequence). The CDR3 sequence is 11 residues long. V was trimmed by 2 bases and J by 5 bases, leaving 3 bases between them.

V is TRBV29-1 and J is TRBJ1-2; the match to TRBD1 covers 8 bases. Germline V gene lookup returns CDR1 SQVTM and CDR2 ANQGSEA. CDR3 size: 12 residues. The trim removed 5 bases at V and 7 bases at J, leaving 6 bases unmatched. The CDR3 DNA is TGCAGCGTTCCCGGACAGGGCGGTGGCTACACCTTC. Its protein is CSVPGQGGGYTF.

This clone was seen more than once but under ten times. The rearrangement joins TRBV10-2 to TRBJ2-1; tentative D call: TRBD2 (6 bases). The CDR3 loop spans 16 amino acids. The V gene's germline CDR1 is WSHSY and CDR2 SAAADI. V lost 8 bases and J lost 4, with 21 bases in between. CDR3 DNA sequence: TGCGCCAGCCTTCGGGACTTAGCGTCCCGATACAATGAGCAGTTCTTC. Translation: CASLRDLASRYNEQFF.

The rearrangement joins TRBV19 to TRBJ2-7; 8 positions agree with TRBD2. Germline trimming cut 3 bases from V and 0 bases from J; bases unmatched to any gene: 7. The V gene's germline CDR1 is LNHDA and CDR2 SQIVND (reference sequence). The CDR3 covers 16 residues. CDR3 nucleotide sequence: TGTGCCAGTAGTATCGGAGGTAGCGGGACCTCCTACGAGCAGTACTTC. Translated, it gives CASSIGGSGTSYEQYF.